Below, 24 T cell receptor beta chains from the same sample are listed, as sequenced in a study of T cells after yellow fever vaccination. MiXCR, run by TCRdb on the 5' RACE reads, gives a single entry per CDR3 protein. The table includes 230,000 or so distinct CDR3 sequences, over 3% detected once. Sample: PBMCs, taken 15 days after the yellow fever booster vaccination. All receptors derive from a man in his late teens or twenties who received the YFV17D yellow fever vaccine.

Turning to this clonotype: A much larger clonotype is one base distant, so this may be a read error. The genes are TRBV7-9 and TRBJ1-6; D is unresolved. The CDR3 consists of 12 residues. Per germline, CDR1 SEHNR and CDR2 FQNEAQ (reference sequence). Trimming removed 2 bases from V and 8 bases from J, with 4 bases in between. The CDR3, as DNA: TGTGCCAGCAGCTTATGGTATTCACCCCTCCACTTT. Translation: CASSLWYSPLHF. Full variable domain (missing parts from reference TRBV7-9 and TRBJ1-6): DTGVSQNPRHKITKRGQNVTFRCDPISEHNRLYWYRQTLGQGPEFLTYFQNEAQLEKSRLLSDRFSAERPKGSFSTLEIQRTEQGDSAMYLCASSLWYSPLHFGNGTRLTVT.

In this sample, this clonotype turned up many times. This chain uses TRBV6-6 with TRBJ1-1; D might be TRBD1 (5 bases). Between the trimmed V and J ends, which lost 0 bases and 8 bases, there was a span of 13 bases. CDR1 and CDR2 from the germline V gene are MNHNY and SVGAGI (reference sequence). The CDR3 contains 14 residues. CDR3 sequence: CASSYSSTGSEAFF. CDR3 DNA: TGTGCCAGCAGTTACTCTTCAACAGGTTCCGAAGCTTTCTTT.

This clonotype has a count of ten or more. This chain connects TRBV7-2 to TRBJ2-7; 7 positions agree with TRBD2. The germline gives CDR1 SGHTA, CDR2 FQGNSA. This CDR3 has 14 residues. J gave up 1 base and V 8 bases, and 8 bases lay outside the gene matches. The CDR3 sequence: CASGLWGGSYEQYF. CDR3 nucleotides: TGTGCCAGCGGTCTTTGGGGGGGGTCCTACGAGCAGTACTTC.

This clonotype was counted ten times or more. As DNA, the CDR3 is TGTGCCAGCAGCTTAGTTGGGACCTCTAGCTCCTACGAGCAGTACTTC. This gives the protein CASSLVGTSSSYEQYF. J is TRBJ2-7 and V is TRBV7-2; D may be TRBD1 or TRBD2 (5 bases each). V was shortened by 1 base and J by 0 bases, with 13 bases between the two germline ends. This CDR3 has 16 amino acids. The germline V gene has CDR1 SGHTA and CDR2 FQGNSA.

This clonotype was found many times. The chain combines TRBV5-1 with TRBJ1-5; maybe TRBD1 (5 bases). This CDR3 has 15 residues. The V end lost 2 bases, the J end lost 4 bases, and 13 bases lay between the germline ends. Germline lookup yields CDR1 SGHRS and CDR2 YFSETQ. In DNA form, the CDR3 reads TGCGCCAGCAGCTTCCGACAACAGGAAAATCAGCCCCAGCATTTT. Its protein is CASSFRQQENQPQHF.

In this sample, this clonotype turned up many times. The rearrangement joins TRBV5-5 to TRBJ1-1, with 8 bases fitting TRBD1. Germline-derived CDR1 and CDR2 are SGHKS and YYEKEE (reference sequence). The CDR3 has 13 amino acids. V dropped 7 bases and J dropped 5; count of bases not matched to a gene: 7. The CDR3 bases are TGTGCCAGCCTAACAGGGGGGGGAACTGAAGCTTTCTTT. It translates to CASLTGGGTEAFF. Looking up the rest from reference TRBV5-5 and TRBJ1-1 gives the full variable domain: DAGVTQSPTHLIKTRGQQVTLRCSPISGHKSVSWYQQVLGQGPQFIFQYYEKEERGRGNFPDRFSARQFPNYSSELNVNALLLGDSALYLCASLTGGGTEAFFGQGTRLTVV.

This clonotype was recorded at least ten times. The genes are TRBV4-3 and TRBJ2-2, with D perhaps TRBD1 (6 bases). V lost 1 base and J lost 6, with 12 bases in between. The CDR3 covers 15 residues. Per germline, CDR1 LGHNA and CDR2 YSLEER. Here the CDR3 reads CASSQGAGASGELFF. CDR3 nucleotides: TGCGCCAGCAGCCAAGGGGCAGGGGCATCCGGGGAGCTGTTTTTT.

The chain is built from TRBV7-9 and TRBJ1-2; D gene uncertain. The CDR3 consists of 12 residues. Germline CDR1 and CDR2: SEHNR and FQNEAQ (reference sequence). V lost 4 bases and J 7 bases, leaving 10 bases between the germline ends. CDR3 in amino acids: CASSSVGVGYTF. The CDR3 nucleotides are TGTGCCAGCAGCTCCGTCGGGGTTGGCTACACCTTC.

There are many counts of this clonotype. V and J are TRBV15 and TRBJ1-5; 8 nucleotides match TRBD1. Germline loops: CDR1 LNHNV, CDR2 YYDKDF (reference sequence). This CDR3 contains 14 residues. Unmatched junction bases numbered 2, after V lost 1 base and J lost 6 bases. The CDR3 loop reads CATSRATGAQPQHF. DNA for the CDR3: TGTGCCACCAGCAGAGCGACAGGGGCTCAGCCCCAGCATTTT.

This clonotype was detected a few times. This chain joins TRBV2 and TRBJ1-1; D remains ambiguous. Germline values: CDR1 SNHLY, CDR2 FYNNEI. This CDR3 contains 12 residues. The ends were cut back, 6 bases at V and 4 bases at J, with 9 bases in the middle. CDR3 residues: CASSPRVTEAFF. The CDR3 coding sequence is TGTGCCAGCAGCCCCCGGGTCACTGAAGCTTTCTTT.

This clonotype was recorded at least ten times. The chain carries TRBV10-3 and TRBJ2-7, with D possibly TRBD1 on 6 matching bases. The V end lost 3 bases, the J end lost 3 bases, and 12 bases lay between the germline ends. The germline CDR1 and CDR2 sequences are ENHRY and SYGVKD. The CDR3 consists of 14 residues. The CDR3 here is CAISDGRGSYEQYF. The CDR3 DNA reads TGTGCCATCAGTGACGGCAGGGGAAGCTACGAGCAGTACTTC.

This clonotype appeared many times. V is TRBV15 and J is TRBJ1-6; D perhaps matches TRBD1 (5 bases). Trimming left V 1 base short and J 4 bases short, with 8 bases between. The CDR3 is made up of 15 amino acids. The V gene's germline CDR1 is LNHNV and CDR2 YYDKDF (reference sequence). In nucleotides, the CDR3 is TGTGCCACCAGCAGAGCCGGGGGTTATAATTCACCCCTCCACTTT. Its translation: CATSRAGGYNSPLHF.

This clonotype was observed at least ten times. V and J are TRBV5-1 and TRBJ2-4, with a tentative D call TRBD2 (5 bases). The CDR3 extends over 17 amino acids. V lost 5 bases and J lost 8, with 26 bases in between. CDR1 is SGHRS and CDR2 is YFSETQ in the germline V gene. CDR3 residues: CASSLFEFPGMEDIQYF. In DNA, the CDR3 is TGCGCCAGCAGTTTGTTTGAGTTCCCGGGGATGGAGGACATTCAGTACTTC. The full variable domain, its missing parts supplied by reference TRBV5-1 and TRBJ2-4, is KAGVTQTPRYLIKTRGQQVTLSCSPISGHRSVSWYQQTPGQGLQFLFEYFSETQRNKGNFPGRFSGRQFSNSRSEMNVSTLELGDSALYLCASSLFEFPGMEDIQYFGAGTRLSVL.

This clonotype was recorded many times. CDR3 in amino acids: CASSFARGGSPLHF. The CDR3 DNA sequence: TGTGCCAGCAGTTTCGCCAGAGGTGGGTCACCCCTCCACTTT. The chain links TRBV27 to TRBJ1-6; D gene ambiguous. V was clipped by 3 bases and J by 10 bases, with 13 bases between them. From germline, CDR1 is MNHEY and CDR2 SMNVEV (reference sequence). CDR3 length equals 14 residues.

This clonotype showed up many times. The rearrangement uses TRBV20-1 and TRBJ2-3; 8 nucleotides line up with TRBD1. The CDR3 runs 14 residues. J lost 5 bases, V lost 6 bases, and 10 bases had no gene match. Germline CDR1 and CDR2: DFQATT and SNEGSKA (reference sequence). The CDR3 region is CSARTGFDGDTQYF. DNA for the CDR3: TGCAGTGCCCGGACAGGGTTCGATGGAGATACGCAGTATTTT.

This clonotype has ten or more counts. This sequence joins TRBV27 and TRBJ2-7, with D tentatively TRBD1 (6 bases). Between the trimmed V and J ends, which lost 6 bases and 9 bases, there was a span of 27 bases. Germline V gene sequence: CDR1 MNHEY, CDR2 SMNVEV (reference sequence). The CDR3 consists of 16 residues. The DNA of the CDR3 is TGTGCCAGCAGCCAAAAGGGCAGGGGACACGGCCTAAGGCAGTACGTC. Translation gives CASSQKGRGHGLRQYV.

The table lists this clonotype with many counts. The chain recombines TRBV6-2 or TRBV6-3 with TRBJ2-1; D gene ambiguous. Deletions cut 2 bases from V and 3 bases from J, with 5 bases between. This CDR3 contains 13 residues. CDR1 and CDR2 from the germline V gene are MNHEY and SVGEGT. The CDR3 DNA follows: TGTGCCAGCAGTTACACAGTCTACAATGAGCAGTTCTTC. Residues: CASSYTVYNEQFF.

This clonotype was recorded many times. The rearrangement links TRBV4-3 to TRBJ1-5; D remains unclear. V lost 1 base to trimming and J lost 7 bases, with 11 bases between them. Germline V gene data show CDR1 as LGHNA and CDR2 as YSLEER. The CDR3 is made up of 14 amino acids. The chain's CDR3 is CASSQVIRGQPQHF. CDR3 sequence (DNA): TGCGCCAGCAGCCAAGTTATCCGAGGCCAGCCCCAGCATTTT.

In this sample, this clonotype turned up many times. The V and J genes are TRBV19 and TRBJ2-5; 8 positions agree with TRBD2. From germline, CDR1 is LNHDA and CDR2 SQIVND (reference sequence). The CDR3 runs to 14 residues. The V gene end was trimmed by 5 bases and the J gene end by 7 bases; junction bases not matched to a gene: 9. Here the CDR3 DNA reads TGTGCCAGTAGTGCGACGGGACTAGAGGGGACCCAGTACTTC. It encodes CASSATGLEGTQYF.

The gene calls are TRBV10-3 and TRBJ2-1; no clear D. Trimming took 8 bases from V and 0 from J, leaving 14 bases between them. The CDR3 is 15 residues long. Per the germline V gene, CDR1 is ENHRY and CDR2 is SYGVKD. The CDR3 nucleotides are TGTGCCATCGCCGAAGCCGCAACCTCCTACAATGAGCAGTTCTTC. Protein: CAIAEAATSYNEQFF.

The table lists this clonotype with many counts. The V and J genes are TRBV6-5 and TRBJ2-5; D gene unclear. The CDR3 sequence is 11 residues long. CDR1 and CDR2 from the germline V gene are MNHEY and SVGAGI. V lost 8 bases and J 5 bases, leaving 9 bases between the germline ends. CDR3 sequence reads: CASSHSETQYF. The CDR3 nucleotides are TGTGCCAGCTCCCACTCGGAGACCCAGTACTTC.

This clonotype was seen a handful of times. The CDR3 protein is CASSSLSSYNEQFF. CDR3 nucleotides: TGCGCCAGCTCCAGTCTGAGCTCCTACAATGAGCAGTTCTTC. J is TRBJ2-1 and V is TRBV5-1; D gene ambiguous. This CDR3 has 14 residues. Germline V lookup: CDR1 SGHRS, CDR2 YFSETQ. Trimming stripped 7 bases from V and 0 bases from J, with 11 bases between.

This clonotype was seen ten or more times. The chain is built from TRBV12-3 or TRBV12-4 and TRBJ2-2; 8 bases map to TRBD2. J was trimmed by 11 bases and V by 5 bases; bases with no gene match: 19. The CDR3 extends over 17 amino acids. The CDR3 DNA sequence: TGTGCCAGCAGTCCGGCGGGACTAGGGGGGGCCTCGGGTGAGCTGTTTTTT. It encodes CASSPAGLGGASGELFF.

This clonotype came up many times. The chain combines TRBV5-1 with TRBJ2-3; the match to TRBD2 covers 7 bases. CDR3 size: 15 residues. V gave up 0 bases and J gave up 4 bases; unmatched junction bases: 5. The V gene's germline CDR1 is SGHRS and CDR2 YFSETQ. Written as DNA, the CDR3 is TGCGCCAGCAGCTTGGAGCGGGGAGGATCAGATACGCAGTATTTT. It is translated as CASSLERGGSDTQYF. The full variable domain, with the rest looked up from reference TRBV5-1 and TRBJ2-3, is KAGVTQTPRYLIKTRGQQVTLSCSPISGHRSVSWYQQTPGQGLQFLFEYFSETQRNKGNFPGRFSGRQFSNSRSEMNVSTLELGDSALYLCASSLERGGSDTQYFGPGTRLTVL.